This T cell receptor beta chain was sequenced in a study of OX40 agonist ivuxolimab in advanced cancers. For the study at large: Of the participants, more than 35% had some prior anti-PD-1, anti-PD-L1 or anti-CTLA-4 therapy, which was allowed. Partial responses occurred in Three dose-escalation patients, one with hepatocellular carcinoma and two with cutaneous melanoma.

This clone was found once. What it recognizes is unknown. Repertoires were generated with immunoSEQ multiplex PCR, while TCRdb's copy carries only in-frame clones and drops some. The sample includes tens of thousands of clones, around 90% seen only once; the top ten take approximately 5%. Germline V gene data show CDR1 as MDHEN and CDR2 as SYDVKM. Unmatched junction bases numbered 4, after V lost 1 base and J lost 4 bases. The CDR3 totals 15 residues. Study-level findings and limits: CD4+ T cells averaged fewer expanded clones than CD8+ T cells.

The rearrangement uses TRBV28 and TRBJ2-1; TRBD2 agrees at 7 bases. The source was CD4+ or CD8+ T cells sorted from blood, collected in a trial of the OX40 agonist ivuxolimab. The sequence came from an adult with an advanced solid tumor such as melanoma, head and neck, liver or kidney cancer. The CDR3 DNA follows: TGTGCCAGCAGTTTATCTAGCGGATTTTACAATGAGCAGTTCTTC. It encodes CASSLSSGFYNEQFF.